The source of this T cell receptor beta chain is a study of post-analysis software for immune sequencing data. Study-level points and caveats: The normalized Chao1 diversity of multiple sclerosis patients was significantly lower than that of controls. Five TRBV segments (TRBV5-6, TRBV5-1 and TRBV20-1 among them) occurred more frequently in patients than in controls.

Points on this clonotype: Its antigen remains unidentified.

Tagging with unique molecular identifiers was a feature of the TCR beta cDNA libraries. TCRdb analysed the PCR reads with MiXCR anew, one entry per CDR3 protein. The top ten clones hold over 4% of a sample with 750,000 to 950,000 distinct CDR3 sequences, around 50% of them seen once. The ends were cut back, 2 bases at V and 2 bases at J, with 21 bases in the middle. The CDR3 runs 18 residues. Germline lookup yields CDR1 MNHNS and CDR2 SASEGT. This sequence originates from a girl aged 10 to 17 with multiple sclerosis. The chain couples TRBV6-1 to TRBJ2-5; D may match TRBD1 or TRBD2 (5 bases each). The source material was blood. The CDR3, as DNA: TGTGCCAGCAGTGAACCGGGACCCGAGAAAATTCGGCAAGAGACCCAGTACTTC. Translating it yields CASSEPGPEKIRQETQYF.